The TCR beta chain under discussion was sequenced for a study of blood T cell repertoires in COVID-19. Study-level background: From T cells, B-cell-depleted T cells, or PBMCs came the material, which was cDNA or gDNA.

The assay was immunoSEQ multiplex PCR, and TCRdb's table has in-frame clones only and misses some. The data hold 250,000 to 300,000 clones, with approximately 85% observed a single time. This CDR3 has 16 residues. The germline CDR1 and CDR2 sequences are MNHEY and SVGAGI. V was trimmed by 0 bases and J by 5 bases, leaving 17 bases between them. The sequenced sample was peripheral blood. The rearrangement joins TRBV6-5 to TRBJ2-7, with TRBD1 as a possible D gene (5 bases). The receptor was isolated from a man in his fifties with active or convalescent COVID-19. Written as DNA, the CDR3 is TGTGCCAGCAGTTACTCGAAATTGCAGGGTCGGCACGAGCAGTACTTC. This codes for CASSYSKLQGRHEQYF.